Listed below are T cell receptor beta chains from one sample, sequenced in a study of identical twins. TCRdb processed the 5' RACE reads anew with MiXCR; each CDR3 protein has one entry. The sample has around 340,000 distinct CDR3 sequences, roughly 9% seen once. The sequencing input was naive T cells sorted from blood. The receptors come from a woman aged 45-59 years in good health. The conserved cysteine and the conserved F or W are not part of the CDR3 here. D genes are given only for firm matches. Not all rows give a size; the values are once, few, many and, for expanded clones, a class.

clone_size	v_call	j_call	d_call	cdr3_aa
once	TRBV29-1	TRBJ2-6	TRBD1	SVVLRDRASGANVLT
-	TRBV5-5	TRBJ2-1	TRBD2	ASSLLGTSGLQF
few	TRBV12-3/TRBV12-4	TRBJ2-7	-	ASSFQATREQY
-	TRBV7-9	TRBJ2-1	-	ASSPRSIYNEQF
-	TRBV5-1	TRBJ1-1	-	ASSGRGGTEAF
few	TRBV6-5	TRBJ2-3	-	ASSATGSADTQY
-	TRBV7-2	TRBJ2-1	TRBD1	ASSAPGQPSSYNEQF
-	TRBV12-3/TRBV12-4	TRBJ2-3	TRBD1	ASRPRDSFTDTQY
-	TRBV5-1	TRBJ2-5	-	ASKRRQEQETQY
few	TRBV12-3/TRBV12-4	TRBJ1-5	-	ASRQGINQPQH
many	TRBV29-1	TRBJ2-1	-	SSGLTWNEQF
-	TRBV5-1	TRBJ1-1	TRBD1	ASSSPRQGLGDTEAF
-	TRBV7-9	TRBJ2-1	TRBD2	ASSFTGTSSYNEQF